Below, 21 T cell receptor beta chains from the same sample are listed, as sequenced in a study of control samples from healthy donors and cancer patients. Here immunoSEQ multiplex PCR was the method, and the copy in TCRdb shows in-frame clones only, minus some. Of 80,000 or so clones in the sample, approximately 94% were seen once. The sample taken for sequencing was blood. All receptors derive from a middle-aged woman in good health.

CDR3 region: CASRLDRGQPQHF. CDR3 in DNA: TGTGCCAGTAGATTGGACAGGGGCCAGCCCCAGCATTTT. V and J are TRBV19 and TRBJ1-5, with 9 bases fitting TRBD1. The ends lost 6 bases at V and 7 bases at J; junction bases unmatched: 4. CDR3 length equals 13 residues. Germline loops: CDR1 LNHDA, CDR2 SQIVND (reference sequence).

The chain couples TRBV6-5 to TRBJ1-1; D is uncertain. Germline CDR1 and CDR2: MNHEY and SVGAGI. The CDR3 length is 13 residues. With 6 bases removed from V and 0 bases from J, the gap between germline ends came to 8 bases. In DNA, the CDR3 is TGTGCCAGCAGCTGGACCGTGAACACTGAAGCTTTCTTT. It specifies CASSWTVNTEAFF.

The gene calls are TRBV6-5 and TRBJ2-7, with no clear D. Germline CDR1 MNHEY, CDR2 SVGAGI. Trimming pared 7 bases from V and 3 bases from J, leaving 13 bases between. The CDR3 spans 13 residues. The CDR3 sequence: CASTSNLGYEQYF. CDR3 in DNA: TGTGCCAGCACCTCGAATTTAGGCTACGAGCAGTACTTC.

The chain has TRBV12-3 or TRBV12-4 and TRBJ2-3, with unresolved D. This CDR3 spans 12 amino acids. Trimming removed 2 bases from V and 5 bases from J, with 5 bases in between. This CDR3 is CASSLYLDTQYF. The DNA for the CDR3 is TGTGCCAGCAGTTTATATCTAGATACGCAGTATTTT.

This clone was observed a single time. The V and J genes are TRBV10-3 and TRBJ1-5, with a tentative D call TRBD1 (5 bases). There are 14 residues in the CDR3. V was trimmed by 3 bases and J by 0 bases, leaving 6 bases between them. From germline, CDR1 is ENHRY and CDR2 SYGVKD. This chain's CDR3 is CAISDTGSNQPQHF. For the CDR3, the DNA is TGTGCCATCAGTGACACAGGTAGCAATCAGCCCCAGCATTTT.

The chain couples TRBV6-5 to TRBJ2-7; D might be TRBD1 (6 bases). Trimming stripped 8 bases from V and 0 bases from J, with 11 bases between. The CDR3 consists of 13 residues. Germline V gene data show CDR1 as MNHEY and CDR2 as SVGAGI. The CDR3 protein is CASRGQNSYEQYF. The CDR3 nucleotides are TGTGCCAGCCGAGGACAGAACTCCTACGAGCAGTACTTC.

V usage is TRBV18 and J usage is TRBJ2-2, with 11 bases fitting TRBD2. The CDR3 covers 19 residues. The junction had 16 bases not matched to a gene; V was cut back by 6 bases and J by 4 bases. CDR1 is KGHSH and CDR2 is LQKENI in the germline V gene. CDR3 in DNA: TGTGCCAGCTCGGTCAACCCGGGACTAGCGGCGCTCAGCACCGGGGAGCTGTTTTTT. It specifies CASSVNPGLAALSTGELFF.

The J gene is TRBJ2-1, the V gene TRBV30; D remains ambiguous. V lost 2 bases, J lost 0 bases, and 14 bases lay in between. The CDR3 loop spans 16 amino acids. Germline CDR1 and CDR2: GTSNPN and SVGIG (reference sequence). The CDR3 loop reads CAWSTPEAVSYNEQFF. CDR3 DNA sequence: TGTGCCTGGAGTACCCCAGAGGCCGTCTCCTACAATGAGCAGTTCTTC.

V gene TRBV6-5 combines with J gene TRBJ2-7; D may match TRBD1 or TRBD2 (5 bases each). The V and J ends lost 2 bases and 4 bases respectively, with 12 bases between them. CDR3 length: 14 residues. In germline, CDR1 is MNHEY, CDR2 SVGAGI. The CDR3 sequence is CASSYGTVGYEQYF. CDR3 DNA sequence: TGTGCCAGCAGTTACGGGACGGTGGGGTACGAGCAGTACTTC.

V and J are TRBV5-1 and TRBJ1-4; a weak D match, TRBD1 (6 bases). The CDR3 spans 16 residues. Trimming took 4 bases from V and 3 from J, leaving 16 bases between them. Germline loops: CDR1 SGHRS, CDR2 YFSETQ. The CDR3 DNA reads TGCGCCAGCAGCACAGGGACGGTAGCAGCTAATGAAAAACTGTTTTTT. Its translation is CASSTGTVAANEKLFF.

CDR3: CASSLGQPSPYGYTF. The CDR3 DNA sequence: TGTGCCAGCAGCTTAGGACAGCCGAGTCCATATGGCTACACCTTC. The chain uses TRBV7-9 and TRBJ1-2, with a weak D call TRBD1 (5 bases). The CDR3 spans 15 residues. The germline V gene has CDR1 SEHNR and CDR2 FQNEAQ (reference sequence). Trimming stripped 1 base from V and 5 bases from J, with 14 bases between.

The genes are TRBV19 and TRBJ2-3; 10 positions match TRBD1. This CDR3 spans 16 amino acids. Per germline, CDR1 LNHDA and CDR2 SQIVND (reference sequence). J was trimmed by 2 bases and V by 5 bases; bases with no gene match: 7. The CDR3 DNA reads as TGTGCCAGTAGTTCCCCGGACAGGGGGGTCACAGATACGCAGTATTTT. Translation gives CASSSPDRGVTDTQYF.

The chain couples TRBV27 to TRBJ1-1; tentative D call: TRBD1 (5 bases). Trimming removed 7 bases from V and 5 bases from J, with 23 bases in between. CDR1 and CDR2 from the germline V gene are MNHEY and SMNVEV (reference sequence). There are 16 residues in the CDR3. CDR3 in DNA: TGTGCCAGCATCCCCTCCCCGGGGGGGAGGGAGACTGAAGCTTTCTTT. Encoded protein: CASIPSPGGRETEAFF.

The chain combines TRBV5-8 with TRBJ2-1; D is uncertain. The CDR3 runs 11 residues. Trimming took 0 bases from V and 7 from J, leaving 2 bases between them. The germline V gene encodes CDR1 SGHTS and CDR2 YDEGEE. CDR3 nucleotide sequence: TGTGCCAGCAGCTTGGATAATGAGCAGTTCTTC. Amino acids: CASSLDNEQFF.

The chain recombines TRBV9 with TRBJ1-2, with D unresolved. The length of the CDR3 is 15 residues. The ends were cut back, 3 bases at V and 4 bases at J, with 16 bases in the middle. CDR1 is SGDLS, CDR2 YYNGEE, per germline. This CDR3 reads CASSATIRSGYGYTF. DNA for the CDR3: TGTGCCAGCAGCGCAACCATAAGGTCGGGCTATGGCTACACCTTC.

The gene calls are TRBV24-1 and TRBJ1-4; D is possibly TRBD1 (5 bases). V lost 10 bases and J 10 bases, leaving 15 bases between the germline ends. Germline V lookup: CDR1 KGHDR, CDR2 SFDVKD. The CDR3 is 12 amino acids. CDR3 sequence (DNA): TGTGCCACAGGGGATACCTTCGGAAAACTGTTTTTT. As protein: CATGDTFGKLFF.

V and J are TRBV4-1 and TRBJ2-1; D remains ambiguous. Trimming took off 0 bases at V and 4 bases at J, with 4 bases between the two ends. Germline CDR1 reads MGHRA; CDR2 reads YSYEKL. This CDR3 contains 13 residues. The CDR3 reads CASSQERYNEQFF. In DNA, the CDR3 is TGCGCCAGCAGCCAAGAACGGTACAATGAGCAGTTCTTC.

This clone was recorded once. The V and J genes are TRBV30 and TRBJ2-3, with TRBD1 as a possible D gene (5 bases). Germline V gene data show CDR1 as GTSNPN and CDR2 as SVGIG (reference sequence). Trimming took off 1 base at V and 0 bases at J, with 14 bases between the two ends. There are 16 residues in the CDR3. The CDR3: CAWSGQLFPSTDTQYF. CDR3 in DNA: TGTGCCTGGAGTGGACAGCTTTTTCCTAGCACAGATACGCAGTATTTT.

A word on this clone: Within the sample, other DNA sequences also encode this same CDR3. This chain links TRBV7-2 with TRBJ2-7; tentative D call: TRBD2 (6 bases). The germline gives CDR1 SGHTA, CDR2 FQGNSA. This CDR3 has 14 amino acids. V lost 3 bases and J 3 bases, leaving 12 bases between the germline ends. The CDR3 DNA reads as TGTGCCAGCAGCTTCGGAGGGGACGGCTACGAGCAGTACTTC. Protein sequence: CASSFGGDGYEQYF.

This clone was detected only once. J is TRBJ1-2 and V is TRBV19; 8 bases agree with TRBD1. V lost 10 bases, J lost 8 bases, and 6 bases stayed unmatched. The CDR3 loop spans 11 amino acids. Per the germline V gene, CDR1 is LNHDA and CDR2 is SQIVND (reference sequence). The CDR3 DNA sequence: TGTGCCATAAGACAGGGGCTCGGCTACACCTTC. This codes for CAIRQGLGYTF.

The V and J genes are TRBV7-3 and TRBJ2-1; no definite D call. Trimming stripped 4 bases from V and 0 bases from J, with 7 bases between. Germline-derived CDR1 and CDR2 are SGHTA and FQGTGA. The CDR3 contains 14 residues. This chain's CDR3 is CASSSSSSYNEQFF. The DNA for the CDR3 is TGTGCCAGCAGCTCAAGTTCCTCCTACAATGAGCAGTTCTTC.